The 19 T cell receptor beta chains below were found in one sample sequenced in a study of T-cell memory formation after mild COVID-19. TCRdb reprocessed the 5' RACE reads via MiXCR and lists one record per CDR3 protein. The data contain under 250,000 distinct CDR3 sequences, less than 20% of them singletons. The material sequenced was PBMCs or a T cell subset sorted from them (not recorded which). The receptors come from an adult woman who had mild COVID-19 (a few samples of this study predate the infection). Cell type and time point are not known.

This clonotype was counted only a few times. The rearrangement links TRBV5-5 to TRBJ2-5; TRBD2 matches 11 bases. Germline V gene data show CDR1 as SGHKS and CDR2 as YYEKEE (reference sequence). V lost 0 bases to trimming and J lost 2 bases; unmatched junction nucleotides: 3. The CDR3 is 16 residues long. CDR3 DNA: TGTGCCAGCAGCTTGGTATTAGCGGGAGGGCAAGAGACCCAGTACTTC. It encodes CASSLVLAGGQETQYF.

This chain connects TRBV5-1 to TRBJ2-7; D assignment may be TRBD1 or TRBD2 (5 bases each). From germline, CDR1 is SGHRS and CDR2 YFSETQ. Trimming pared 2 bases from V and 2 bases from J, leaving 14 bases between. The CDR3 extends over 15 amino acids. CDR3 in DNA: TGCGCCAGCAGCTTAACCGGGACGGTAACCTACGAGCAGTACTTC. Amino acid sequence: CASSLTGTVTYEQYF.

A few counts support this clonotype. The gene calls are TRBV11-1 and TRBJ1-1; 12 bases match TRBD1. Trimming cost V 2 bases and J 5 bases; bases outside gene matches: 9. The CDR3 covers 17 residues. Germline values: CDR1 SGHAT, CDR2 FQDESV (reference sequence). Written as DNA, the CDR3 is TGTGCCAGCAGCTTACCGGGGACAGGGGGCAGGAGGACTGAAGCTTTCTTT. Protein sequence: CASSLPGTGGRRTEAFF. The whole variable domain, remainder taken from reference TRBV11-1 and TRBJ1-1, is EAEVAQSPRYKITEKSQAVAFWCDPISGHATLYWYRQILGQGPELLVQFQDESVVDDSQLPKDRFSAERLKGVDSTLKIQPAELGDSAMYLCASSLPGTGGRRTEAFFGQGTRLTVV.

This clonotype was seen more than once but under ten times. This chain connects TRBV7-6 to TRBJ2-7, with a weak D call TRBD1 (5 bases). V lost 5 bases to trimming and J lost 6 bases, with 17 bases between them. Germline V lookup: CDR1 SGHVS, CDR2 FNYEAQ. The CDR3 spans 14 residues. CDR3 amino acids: CASSPTSGQGEQYF. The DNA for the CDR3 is TGTGCCAGCAGCCCCACGTCAGGACAAGGCGAGCAGTACTTC.

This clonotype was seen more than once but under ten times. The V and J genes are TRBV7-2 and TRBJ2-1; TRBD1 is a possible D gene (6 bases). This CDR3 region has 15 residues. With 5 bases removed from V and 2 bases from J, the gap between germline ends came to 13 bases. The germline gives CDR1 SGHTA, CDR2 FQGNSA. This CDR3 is CASSLRQVPYNEQFF. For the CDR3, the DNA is TGTGCCAGCAGCCTTAGACAGGTCCCCTACAATGAGCAGTTCTTC. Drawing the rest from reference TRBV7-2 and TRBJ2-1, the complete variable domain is GAGVSQSPSNKVTEKGKDVELRCDPISGHTALYWYRQSLGQGLEFLIYFQGNSAPDKSGLPSDRFSAERTGGSVSTLTIQRTQQEDSAVYLCASSLRQVPYNEQFFGPGTRLTVL.

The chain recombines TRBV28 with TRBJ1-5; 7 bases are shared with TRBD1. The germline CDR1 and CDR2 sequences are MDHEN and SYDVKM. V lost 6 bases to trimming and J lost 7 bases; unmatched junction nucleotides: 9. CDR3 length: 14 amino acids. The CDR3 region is CASRRGQVRQPQHF. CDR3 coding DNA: TGTGCCAGCAGGAGAGGACAGGTACGGCAGCCCCAGCATTTT.

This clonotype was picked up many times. The DNA of the CDR3 is TGCAGTGCCCCGGTAGCGGGATTGAATGAGCAGTTCTTC. Translated, it gives CSAPVAGLNEQFF. This chain uses TRBV20-1 with TRBJ2-1; 8 bases are shared with TRBD2. The trim removed 6 bases at V and 7 bases at J, leaving 8 bases unmatched. Per germline, CDR1 DFQATT and CDR2 SNEGSKA (reference sequence). The CDR3 contains 13 residues.

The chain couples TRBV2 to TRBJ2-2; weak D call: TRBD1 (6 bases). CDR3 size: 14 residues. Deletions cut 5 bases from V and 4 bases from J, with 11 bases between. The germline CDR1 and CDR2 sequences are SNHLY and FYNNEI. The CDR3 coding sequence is TGTGCCAGCAGTTCACAGGGTCCCACCGGGGAGCTGTTTTTT. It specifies CASSSQGPTGELFF.

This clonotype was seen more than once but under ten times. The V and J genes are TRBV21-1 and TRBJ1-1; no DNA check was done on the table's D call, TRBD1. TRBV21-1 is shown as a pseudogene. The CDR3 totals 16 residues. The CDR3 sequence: CASSKVEGASGTEAFF. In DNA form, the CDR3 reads TGTGCCAGCAGCAAAGTGGAGGGGGCGAGTGGGACTGAAGCTTTCTTT.

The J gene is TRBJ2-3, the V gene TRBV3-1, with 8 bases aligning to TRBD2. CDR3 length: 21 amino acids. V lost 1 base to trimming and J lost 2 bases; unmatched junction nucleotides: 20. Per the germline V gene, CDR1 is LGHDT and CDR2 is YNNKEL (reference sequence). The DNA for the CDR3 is TGTGCCAGCAGCCAAGCCATCGGCGGGGGGTCCACTGGCAGGGTCACAGATACGCAGTATTTT. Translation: CASSQAIGGGSTGRVTDTQYF.

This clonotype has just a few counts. The CDR3 sequence is CASSLARGQETQYF. CDR3 in DNA: TGTGCCAGCAGTTTAGCCAGGGGCCAAGAGACCCAGTACTTC. The chain combines TRBV12-3 or TRBV12-4 with TRBJ2-5; weak D call: TRBD1 (6 bases). CDR3 length equals 14 residues. Trimming took 0 bases from V and 1 from J, leaving 6 bases between them.

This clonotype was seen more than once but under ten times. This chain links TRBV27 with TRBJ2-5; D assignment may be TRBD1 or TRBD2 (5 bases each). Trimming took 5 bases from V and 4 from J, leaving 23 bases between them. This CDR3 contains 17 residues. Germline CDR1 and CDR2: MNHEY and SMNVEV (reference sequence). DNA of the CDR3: TGTGCCAGCAGTCCCCTCCGGGACCGACTGAGGGGAGAGACCCAGTACTTC. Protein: CASSPLRDRLRGETQYF.

The CDR3 sequence is CASSRSVTGTSPSGNTIYF. The CDR3 DNA reads as TGTGCCAGCAGTCGATCCGTGACCGGGACATCGCCTTCTGGAAACACCATATATTTT. V and J are TRBV6-5 and TRBJ1-3; D perhaps matches TRBD1 (6 bases). The CDR3 covers 19 residues. Looked up from germline, CDR1 is MNHEY and CDR2 is SVGAGI. V was trimmed by 5 bases and J by 1 base, leaving 24 bases between them.

The CDR3 loop is CASSQELAETYEQYF. CDR3 sequence (DNA): TGTGCCAGCAGCCAAGAACTAGCGGAGACCTACGAGCAGTACTTC. V is TRBV4-2 and J is TRBJ2-7; 8 nucleotides agree with TRBD2. Germline CDR1 LGHNA, CDR2 YNFKEQ. V lost 0 bases to trimming and J lost 2 bases; unmatched junction nucleotides: 3. CDR3 length equals 15 residues.

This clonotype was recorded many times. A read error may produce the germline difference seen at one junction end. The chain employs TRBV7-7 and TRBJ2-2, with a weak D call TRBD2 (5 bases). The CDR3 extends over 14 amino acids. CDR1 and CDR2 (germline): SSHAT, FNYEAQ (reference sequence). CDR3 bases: TGTGCTAGCAGCCAGAGCGGAAACACCGGGGAGCTGTTTTTT. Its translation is CASSQSGNTGELFF.

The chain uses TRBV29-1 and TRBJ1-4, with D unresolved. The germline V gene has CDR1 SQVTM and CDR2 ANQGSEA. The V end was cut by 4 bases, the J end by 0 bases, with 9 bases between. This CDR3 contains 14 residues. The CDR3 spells CSVVEGSTNEKLFF. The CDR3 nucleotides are TGCAGCGTTGTCGAAGGTTCAACTAATGAAAAACTGTTTTTT.

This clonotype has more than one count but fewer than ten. The CDR3: CASSPPAVTDTQYF. The CDR3 DNA sequence: TGTGCCAGCTCACCACCGGCCGTCACAGATACGCAGTATTTT. The chain employs TRBV18 and TRBJ2-3; D not resolved. The CDR3 is 14 amino acids. Trimming removed 0 bases at V and 2 bases at J, with 6 bases between. Germline assignment: CDR1 KGHSH and CDR2 LQKENI.

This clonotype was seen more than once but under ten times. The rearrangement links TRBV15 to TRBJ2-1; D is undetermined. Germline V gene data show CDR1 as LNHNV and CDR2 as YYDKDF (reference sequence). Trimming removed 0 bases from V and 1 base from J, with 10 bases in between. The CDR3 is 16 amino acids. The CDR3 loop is CATSRDTGASYNEQFF. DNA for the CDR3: TGTGCCACCAGCAGAGATACGGGCGCGTCCTACAATGAGCAGTTCTTC.

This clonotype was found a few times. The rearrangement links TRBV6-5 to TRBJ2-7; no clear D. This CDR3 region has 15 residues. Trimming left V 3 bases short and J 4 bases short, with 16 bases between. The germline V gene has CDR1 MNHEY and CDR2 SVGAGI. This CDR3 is CASSYSPAAGYEQYF. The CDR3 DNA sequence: TGTGCCAGCAGTTATTCCCCCGCCGCCGGGTACGAGCAGTACTTC.